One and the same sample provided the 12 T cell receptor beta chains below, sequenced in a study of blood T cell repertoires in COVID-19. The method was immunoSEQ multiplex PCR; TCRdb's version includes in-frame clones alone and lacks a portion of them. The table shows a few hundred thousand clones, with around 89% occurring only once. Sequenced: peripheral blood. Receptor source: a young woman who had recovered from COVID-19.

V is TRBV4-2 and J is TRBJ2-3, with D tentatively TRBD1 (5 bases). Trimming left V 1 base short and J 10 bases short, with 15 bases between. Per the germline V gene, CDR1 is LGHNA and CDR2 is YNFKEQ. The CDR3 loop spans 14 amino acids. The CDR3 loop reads CASSQGIGETAQYF. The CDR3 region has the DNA TGTGCCAGCAGCCAAGGAATCGGCGAGACAGCGCAGTATTTT.

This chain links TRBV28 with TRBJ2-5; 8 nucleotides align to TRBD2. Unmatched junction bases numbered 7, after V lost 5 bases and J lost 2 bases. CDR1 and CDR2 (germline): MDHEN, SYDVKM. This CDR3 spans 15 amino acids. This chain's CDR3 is CASSRVAGRQETQYF. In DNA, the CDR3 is TGTGCCAGCAGTCGGGTAGCGGGGAGGCAAGAGACCCAGTACTTC.

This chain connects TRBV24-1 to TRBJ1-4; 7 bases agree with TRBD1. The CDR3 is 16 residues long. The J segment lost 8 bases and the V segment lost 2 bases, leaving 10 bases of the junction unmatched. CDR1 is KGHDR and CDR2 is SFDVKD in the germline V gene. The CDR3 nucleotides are TGTGCCACCAGTGATTCCCGACAGGGCGATGGCGAAAAACTGTTTTTT. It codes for CATSDSRQGDGEKLFF.

CDR3 amino acids: CASSRTGTGVYGYTF. CDR3 DNA sequence: TGTGCCAGCAGTCGGACCGGGACAGGGGTCTATGGCTACACCTTC. The V gene is TRBV7-2, the J gene TRBJ1-2; TRBD1 matches 10 bases. CDR1 is SGHTA, CDR2 FQGNSA, per germline. This CDR3 contains 15 residues. The V segment lost 6 bases and the J segment 4 bases; nucleotides outside the gene matches: 8. Looking up the rest from reference TRBV7-2 and TRBJ1-2 gives the full variable domain: GAGVSQSPSNKVTEKGKDVELRCDPISGHTALYWYRQSLGQGLEFLIYFQGNSAPDKSGLPSDRFSAERTGGSVSTLTIQRTQQEDSAVYLCASSRTGTGVYGYTFGSGTRLTVV.

The CDR3 region has the DNA TGTGCCAGCAGTCCGTGGCAGGGTGATTATGGCTACACCTTC. It is translated as CASSPWQGDYGYTF. This chain connects TRBV6-5 to TRBJ1-2, with a tentative D call TRBD1 (5 bases). CDR3 length: 14 residues. Germline assignment: CDR1 MNHEY and CDR2 SVGAGI. The V and J ends lost 5 bases and 5 bases respectively, with 15 bases between them.

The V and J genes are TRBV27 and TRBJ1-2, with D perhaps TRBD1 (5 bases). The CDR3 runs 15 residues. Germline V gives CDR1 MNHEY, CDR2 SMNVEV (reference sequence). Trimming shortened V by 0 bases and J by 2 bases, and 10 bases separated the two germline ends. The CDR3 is CASSLSGVLNYGYTF. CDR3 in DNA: TGTGCCAGCAGTTTATCAGGGGTCCTCAACTATGGCTACACCTTC.

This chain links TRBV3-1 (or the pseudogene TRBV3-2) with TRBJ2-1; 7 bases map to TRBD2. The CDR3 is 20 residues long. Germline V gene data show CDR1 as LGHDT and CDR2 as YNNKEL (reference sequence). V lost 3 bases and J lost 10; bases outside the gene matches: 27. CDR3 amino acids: CASSHRPIKRHTSEDYEQFF. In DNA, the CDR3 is TGTGCCAGCAGCCATCGACCCATCAAGCGGCATACTAGCGAGGACTACGAGCAGTTCTTC.

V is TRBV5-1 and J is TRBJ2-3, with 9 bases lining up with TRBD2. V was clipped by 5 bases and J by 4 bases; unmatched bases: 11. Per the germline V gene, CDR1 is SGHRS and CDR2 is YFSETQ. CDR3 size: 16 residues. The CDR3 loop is CASRLIAGVSSDTQYF. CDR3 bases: TGCGCCAGCAGGTTGATAGCGGGGGTATCGTCAGATACGCAGTATTTT.

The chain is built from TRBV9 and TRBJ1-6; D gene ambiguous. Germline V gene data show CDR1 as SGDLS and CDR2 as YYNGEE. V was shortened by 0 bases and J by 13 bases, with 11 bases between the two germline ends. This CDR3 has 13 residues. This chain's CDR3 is CASSVELGSPLHF. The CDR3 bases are TGTGCCAGCAGCGTAGAACTAGGTTCGCCCCTCCACTTT.

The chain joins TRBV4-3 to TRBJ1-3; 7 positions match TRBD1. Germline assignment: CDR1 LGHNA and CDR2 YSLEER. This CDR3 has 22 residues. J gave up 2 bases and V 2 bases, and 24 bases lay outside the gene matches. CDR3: CASSQRAGGILTGESPGNTIYF. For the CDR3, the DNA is TGCGCCAGCAGCCAAAGAGCAGGGGGGATTTTGACAGGCGAGAGTCCTGGAAACACCATATATTTT.

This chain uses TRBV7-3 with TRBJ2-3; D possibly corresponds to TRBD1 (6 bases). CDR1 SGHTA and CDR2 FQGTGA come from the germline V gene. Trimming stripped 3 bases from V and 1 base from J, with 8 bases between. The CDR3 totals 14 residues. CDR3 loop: CASSLDSRTDTQYF. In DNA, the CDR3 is TGTGCCAGCAGCTTGGACAGCCGCACAGATACGCAGTATTTT.

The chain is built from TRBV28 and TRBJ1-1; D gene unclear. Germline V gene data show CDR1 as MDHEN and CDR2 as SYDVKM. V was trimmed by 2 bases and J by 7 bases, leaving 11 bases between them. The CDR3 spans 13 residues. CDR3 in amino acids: CASSLSPQFEAFF. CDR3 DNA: TGTGCCAGCAGTTTAAGTCCCCAGTTTGAAGCTTTCTTT.